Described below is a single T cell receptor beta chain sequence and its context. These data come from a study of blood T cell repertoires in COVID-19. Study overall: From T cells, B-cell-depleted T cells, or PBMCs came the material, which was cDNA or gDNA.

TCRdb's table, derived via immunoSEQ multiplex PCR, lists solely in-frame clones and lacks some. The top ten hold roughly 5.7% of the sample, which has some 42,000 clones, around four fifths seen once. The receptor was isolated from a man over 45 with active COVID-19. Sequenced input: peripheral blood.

The CDR3 nucleotides read TGCGCCAGCAGCTTACAGGGTGGCTATGGCTACACCTTC. Translated: CASSLQGGYGYTF. The chain has TRBV4-3 and TRBJ1-2; tentative D call: TRBD1 (6 bases). This CDR3 contains 13 residues. The germline V and J ends were trimmed by 5 bases and 4 bases, with 11 bases remaining between them. Per the germline V gene, CDR1 is LGHNA and CDR2 is YSLEER.